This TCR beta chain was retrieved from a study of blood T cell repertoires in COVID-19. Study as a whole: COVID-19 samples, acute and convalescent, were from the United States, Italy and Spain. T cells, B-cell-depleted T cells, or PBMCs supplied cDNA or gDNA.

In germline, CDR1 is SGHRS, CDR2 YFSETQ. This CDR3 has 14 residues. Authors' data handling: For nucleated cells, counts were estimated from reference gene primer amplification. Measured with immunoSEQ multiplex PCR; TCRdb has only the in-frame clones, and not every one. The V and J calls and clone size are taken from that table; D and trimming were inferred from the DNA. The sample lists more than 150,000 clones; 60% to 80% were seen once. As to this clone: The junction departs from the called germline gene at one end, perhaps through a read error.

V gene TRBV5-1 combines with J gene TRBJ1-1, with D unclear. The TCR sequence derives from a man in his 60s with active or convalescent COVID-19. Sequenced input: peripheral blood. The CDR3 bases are TGCACCAGCAGCCGAGCCGGAGACAACACTGAAGCTTTCTTT. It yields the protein CTSSRAGDNTEAFF.